This TCR beta chain comes out of a study of cytomegalovirus exposure and HLA in healthy donors. Study findings and constraints: A later analysis showed HLA-associated TCR beta chains outstripping equally common others in clonal expansion.

Vbeta (60) and Jbeta (13) primers were used in the PCR. Measured with immunoSEQ multiplex PCR; TCRdb has only the in-frame clones, and not every one. The table has 100,000 to 150,000 clones, about 80% seen once; the top ten hold 3.6%. CDR3 length: 17 residues. J was trimmed by 7 bases and V by 3 bases; bases with no gene match: 13. Germline V gene data show CDR1 as SGHVS and CDR2 as FQNEAQ. This clone turned up a few times. Its specificity is unknown. The chain employs TRBV7-8 and TRBJ2-7; 12 nucleotides line up with TRBD2. The TCR originated in a man in his forties or fifties in good health and CMV-seronegative. The sample was PBMCs. The CDR3 DNA follows: TGTGCCAGCAGCTTCCAGCCCGGGACTAGCGGGCCCTGGGAGCAGTACTTC. Protein: CASSFQPGTSGPWEQYF.